This is a list of T cell receptor beta chains from one sample in a study of blood T cell repertoires in COVID-19. The table came from immunoSEQ multiplex PCR; TCRdb's copy has only in-frame clones and leaves some out. The repertoire includes about 330,000 clones, about 87% of them detected once, and under 5.5% sits in the top ten. Sequenced material: PBMCs or T cells enriched from blood (not recorded which). These TCRs come from a woman aged 30 to 39 who had recovered from COVID-19. The conserved cysteine and the conserved F or W are not part of the CDR3 here. Only some rows state a clone size, as once, few, many or a class for expanded clones.

v_call | cdr3_length | clone_size | cdr3_aa
TRBV28 | 12 | . | ASTYRVRTGELF
TRBV11-2 | 12 | few | ASSSVGQGAGYT
TRBV7-9 | 14 | . | ASSLLRAGVSETQY
TRBV9 | 13 | few | ASSADTSTNEKLF
TRBV3-1/TRBV3-2 | 13 | . | ASSPLGQGIYGYT
TRBV5-4 | 9 | . | ASSSYYGYT
TRBV11-2 | 13 | . | ASSTWTGRNEKLF
TRBV6-5 | 13 | . | ASSRRTDSNSPLH
TRBV5-1 | 15 | . | ASPGGTGEVGKETQY
TRBV5-4 | 17 | . | ASSSFQAGLAGASYEQY
TRBV18 | 13 | . | ASSPLGTGTTEAF
TRBV28 | 10 | . | ASSLSNTEAF
TRBV5-8 | 13 | once | ASSLVGTGHYGYT
TRBV27 | 13 | once | ASSLGLGRGQPQH
TRBV18 | 14 | . | ASSPPVGYSGNTIY
TRBV2 | 14 | . | ASLKSGQGDGEKLF
TRBV10-2 | 14 | few | ASSEWTGVPSYEQY
TRBV11-2 | 13 | . | ASSLDSFSGNTIY
TRBV19 | 12 | . | ASSIGAGDEKLF
TRBV7-2 | 11 | . | ASGRTGKNEQY